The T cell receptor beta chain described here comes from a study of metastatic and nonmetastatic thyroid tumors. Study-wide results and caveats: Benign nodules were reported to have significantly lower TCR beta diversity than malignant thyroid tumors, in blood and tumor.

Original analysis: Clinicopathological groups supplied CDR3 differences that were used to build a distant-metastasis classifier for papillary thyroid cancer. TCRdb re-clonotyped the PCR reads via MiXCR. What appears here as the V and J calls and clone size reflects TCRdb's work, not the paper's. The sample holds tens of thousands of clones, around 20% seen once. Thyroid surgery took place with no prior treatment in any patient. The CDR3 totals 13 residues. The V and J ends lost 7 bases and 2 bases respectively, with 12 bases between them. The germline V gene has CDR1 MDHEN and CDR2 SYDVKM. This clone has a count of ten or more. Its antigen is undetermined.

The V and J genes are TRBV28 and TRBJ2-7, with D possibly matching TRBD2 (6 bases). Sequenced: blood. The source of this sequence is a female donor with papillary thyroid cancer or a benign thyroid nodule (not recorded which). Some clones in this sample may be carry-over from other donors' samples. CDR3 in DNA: TGTGCCAGCAAAGGGACTGGCACCTACGAGCAGTACTTC. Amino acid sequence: CASKGTGTYEQYF.